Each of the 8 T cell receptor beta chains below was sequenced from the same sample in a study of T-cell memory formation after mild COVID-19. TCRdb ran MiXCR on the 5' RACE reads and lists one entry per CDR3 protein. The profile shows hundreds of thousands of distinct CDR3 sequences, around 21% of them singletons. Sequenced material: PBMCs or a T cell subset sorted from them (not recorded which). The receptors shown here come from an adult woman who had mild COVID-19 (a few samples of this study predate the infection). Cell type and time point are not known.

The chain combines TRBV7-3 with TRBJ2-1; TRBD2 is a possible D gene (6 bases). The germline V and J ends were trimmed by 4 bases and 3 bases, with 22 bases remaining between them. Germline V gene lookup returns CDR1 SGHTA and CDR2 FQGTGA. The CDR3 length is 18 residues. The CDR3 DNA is TGTGCCAGCAGCTCACCCTTTGGGACGGGACTCGGCTACAATGAGCAGTTCTTC. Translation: CASSSPFGTGLGYNEQFF.

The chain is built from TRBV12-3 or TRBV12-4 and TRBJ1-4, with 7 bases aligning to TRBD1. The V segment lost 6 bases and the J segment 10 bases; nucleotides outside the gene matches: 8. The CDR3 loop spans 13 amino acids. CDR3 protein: CASRTGTYTKLFF. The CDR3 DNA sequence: TGTGCCAGCAGGACAGGGACATATACAAAACTGTTTTTT.

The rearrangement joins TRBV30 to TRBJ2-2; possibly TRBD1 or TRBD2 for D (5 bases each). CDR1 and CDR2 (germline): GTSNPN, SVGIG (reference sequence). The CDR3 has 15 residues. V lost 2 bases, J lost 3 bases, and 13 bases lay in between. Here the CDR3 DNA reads TGTGCCTGGAGTTCGGGACGGAGGTACACCGGGGAGCTGTTTTTT. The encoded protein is CAWSSGRRYTGELFF. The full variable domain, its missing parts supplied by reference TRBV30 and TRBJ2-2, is SQTIHQWPATLVQPVGSPLSLECTVEGTSNPNLYWYRQAAGRGLQLLFYSVGIGQISSEVPQNLSASRPQDRQFILSSKKLLLSDSGFYLCAWSSGRRYTGELFFGEGSRLTVL.

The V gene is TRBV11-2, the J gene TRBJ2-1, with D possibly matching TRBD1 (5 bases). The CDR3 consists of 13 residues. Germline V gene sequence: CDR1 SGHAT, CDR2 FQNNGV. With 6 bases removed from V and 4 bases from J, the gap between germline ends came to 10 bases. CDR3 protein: CASSQGYYNEQFF. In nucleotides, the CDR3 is TGTGCCAGCAGTCAGGGATATTACAATGAGCAGTTCTTC.

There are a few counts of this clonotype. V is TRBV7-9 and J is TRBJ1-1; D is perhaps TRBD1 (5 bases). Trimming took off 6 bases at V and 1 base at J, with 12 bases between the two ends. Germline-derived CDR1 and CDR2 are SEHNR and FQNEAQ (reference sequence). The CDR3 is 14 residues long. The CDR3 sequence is CASRSGLPNTEAFF. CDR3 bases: TGTGCCAGCAGATCAGGGCTTCCGAACACTGAAGCTTTCTTT.

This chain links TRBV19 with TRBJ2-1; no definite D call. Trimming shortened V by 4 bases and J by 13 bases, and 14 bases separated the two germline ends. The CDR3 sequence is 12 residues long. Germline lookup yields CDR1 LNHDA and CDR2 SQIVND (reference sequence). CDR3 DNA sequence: TGTGCCAGTAGTAATGTCAACAGTCCCCAGTTCTTC. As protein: CASSNVNSPQFF.

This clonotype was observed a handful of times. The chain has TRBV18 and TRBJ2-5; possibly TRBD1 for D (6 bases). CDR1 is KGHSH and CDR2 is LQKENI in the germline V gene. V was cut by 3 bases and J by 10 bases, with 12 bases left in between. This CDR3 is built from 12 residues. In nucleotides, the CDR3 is TGTGCCAGCTCACCGGACAGTTTGTACCAGTACTTC. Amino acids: CASSPDSLYQYF.

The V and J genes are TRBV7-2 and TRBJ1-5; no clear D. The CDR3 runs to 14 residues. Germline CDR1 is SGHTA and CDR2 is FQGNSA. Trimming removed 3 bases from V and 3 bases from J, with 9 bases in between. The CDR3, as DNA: TGTGCCAGCAGCTTTCGACGGGACAATCAGCCCCAGCATTTT. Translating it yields CASSFRRDNQPQHF.